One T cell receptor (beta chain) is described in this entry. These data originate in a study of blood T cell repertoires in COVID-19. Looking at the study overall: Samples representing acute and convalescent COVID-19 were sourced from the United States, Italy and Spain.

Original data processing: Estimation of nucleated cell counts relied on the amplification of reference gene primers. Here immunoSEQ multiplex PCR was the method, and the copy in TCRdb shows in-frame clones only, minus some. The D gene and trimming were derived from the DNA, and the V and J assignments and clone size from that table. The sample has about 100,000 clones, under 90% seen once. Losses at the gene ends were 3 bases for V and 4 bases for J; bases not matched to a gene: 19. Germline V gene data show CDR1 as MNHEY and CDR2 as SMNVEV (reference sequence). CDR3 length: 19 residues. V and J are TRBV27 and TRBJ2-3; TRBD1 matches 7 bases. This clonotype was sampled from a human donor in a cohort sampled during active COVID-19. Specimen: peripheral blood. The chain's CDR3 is CASSFSGTAGRGFADTQYF. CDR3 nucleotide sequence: TGTGCCAGCAGTTTCTCTGGGACGGCGGGCAGGGGGTTCGCAGATACGCAGTATTTT.